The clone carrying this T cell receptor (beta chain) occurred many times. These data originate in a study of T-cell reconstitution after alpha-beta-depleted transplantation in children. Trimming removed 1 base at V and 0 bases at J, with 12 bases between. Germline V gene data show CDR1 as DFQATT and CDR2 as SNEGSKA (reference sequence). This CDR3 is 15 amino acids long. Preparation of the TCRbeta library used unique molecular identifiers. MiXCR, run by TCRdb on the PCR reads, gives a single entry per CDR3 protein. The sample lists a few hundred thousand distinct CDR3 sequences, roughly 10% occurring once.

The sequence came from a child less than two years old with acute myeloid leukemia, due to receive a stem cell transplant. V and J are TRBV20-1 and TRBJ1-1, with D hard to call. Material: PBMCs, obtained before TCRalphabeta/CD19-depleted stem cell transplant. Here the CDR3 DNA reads TGCAGTGCTAGAGGCAGATTGCTCATGAACACTGAAGCTTTCTTT. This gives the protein CSARGRLLMNTEAFF.